This T cell receptor (beta chain) comes out of a study of response to subunit inactivated influenza vaccine. Of note for this clonotype: Its antigen remains unidentified.

Study conclusions and caveats: After each seasonal influenza vaccination, few new T cells are recruited, the authors suggested.

TCRdb passed the RT-PCR reads through MiXCR, listing each CDR3 protein once. This sample has over 650,000 distinct CDR3 sequences, with 18% found just once. Germline CDR1 reads KGHSH; CDR2 reads LQKENI. J lost 4 bases, V lost 0 bases, and 5 bases had no gene match. This CDR3 comprises 15 residues. Material: PBMCs from blood, obtained more than 4 days after vaccination. This TCR was recovered from a man aged 50-59 years who received an inactivated influenza vaccine. The chain uses TRBV18 and TRBJ2-7; 8 positions match TRBD1. The CDR3: CASSPPGTGRYEQYF. CDR3 DNA: TGTGCCAGCTCACCACCCGGGACAGGTCGTTACGAGCAGTACTTC.